The clone carrying this TCR beta chain was recorded at least ten times. The entry originates in a study of T-cell memory formation after mild COVID-19. The CDR3 has 15 residues. Trimming cost V 2 bases and J 0 bases, with 8 bases left between them. TCRdb processed the 5' RACE reads anew with MiXCR; each CDR3 protein has one entry. The table lists about half a million distinct CDR3 sequences, 15% to 20% of them singletons, with 9% to 15% in the top ten. This chain connects TRBV12-3 or TRBV12-4 to TRBJ1-5; D possibly corresponds to TRBD1 (5 bases). Sequenced input: PBMCs or a T cell subset sorted from them (not recorded which). The receptor was isolated from an adult woman who had mild COVID-19 (a few samples of this study predate the infection). Cell type and time point are not known. The CDR3 DNA is TGTGCCAGCAGTTTATCAGGGTATAGCAATCAGCCCCAGCATTTT. Its translation is CASSLSGYSNQPQHF.